These 25 T cell receptor beta chains were all obtained from the same sample, sequenced in a study of cytomegalovirus exposure and HLA in healthy donors. 60 Vbeta and 13 Jbeta primers were used in PCR. TCRdb keeps only in-frame clones here, not all; method: immunoSEQ multiplex PCR. The sample includes about 68,000 clones, 80% to 90% of them seen just once. Sequencing was performed on PBMCs. Receptors originate from a human donor in good health.

This clone was counted only a few times. CDR3 loop: CASSQDIGARVNNEQFF. The CDR3 DNA is TGCGCCAGCAGCCAAGATATTGGTGCCAGGGTAAACAATGAGCAGTTCTTC. The V and J genes are TRBV4-3 and TRBJ2-1, with D tentatively TRBD1 (5 bases). Looked up from germline, CDR1 is LGHNA and CDR2 is YSLEER. Trimming took off 0 bases at V and 5 bases at J, with 17 bases between the two ends. This CDR3 contains 17 residues.

The V call is TRBV2, the J call TRBJ2-7; the match to TRBD2 covers 7 bases. V was pared by 4 bases and J by 3 bases, with 3 bases of the junction left unmatched. Germline CDR1 and CDR2: SNHLY and FYNNEI. This CDR3 spans 13 amino acids. The CDR3 region is CASSGPGGYEQYF. The CDR3 DNA follows: TGTGCCAGCAGTGGACCGGGGGGCTACGAGCAGTACTTC.

V gene TRBV18 combines with J gene TRBJ1-2; D is undetermined. Germline loops: CDR1 KGHSH, CDR2 LQKENI. Trimming cost V 3 bases and J 2 bases, with 7 bases left between them. The CDR3 spans 13 residues. As DNA, the CDR3 is TGTGCCAGCTCACCGGTACAGAACTATGGCTACACCTTC. Translated: CASSPVQNYGYTF.

This clone has just one count. This sequence joins TRBV2 and TRBJ1-5, with TRBD1 matching 7 bases. V gave up 6 bases and J gave up 4 bases; unmatched junction bases: 9. The CDR3 has 15 residues. Germline CDR1 is SNHLY and CDR2 is FYNNEI. CDR3 in amino acids: CASRGTVSRNQPQHF. In nucleotides, the CDR3 is TGTGCCAGCAGGGGGACAGTTTCCCGAAATCAGCCCCAGCATTTT.

The chain uses TRBV7-2 and TRBJ1-1; D gene uncertain. There are 13 residues in the CDR3. CDR1 SGHTA and CDR2 FQGNSA come from the germline V gene. V was clipped by 0 bases and J by 1 base, with 3 bases between them. The DNA of the CDR3 is TGTGCCAGCAGCTTAGCGGCGAACACTGAAGCTTTCTTT. This codes for CASSLAANTEAFF.

The chain couples TRBV7-8 to TRBJ1-5, with TRBD1 matching over 11 bases. The CDR3 is 17 residues long. Losses at the gene ends were 6 bases for V and 7 bases for J; bases not matched to a gene: 14. Germline CDR1 SGHVS, CDR2 FQNEAQ. In DNA, the CDR3 is TGTGCCAGCAGTCCCCAATATAGGACAGGGGGCGACCAGCCCCAGCATTTT. It specifies CASSPQYRTGGDQPQHF.

The rearrangement joins TRBV2 to TRBJ1-3; D unclear. The germline CDR1 and CDR2 sequences are SNHLY and FYNNEI. CDR3 length: 14 amino acids. V lost 7 bases, J lost 4 bases, and 14 bases lay in between. The CDR3 region has the DNA TGTGCCAGCATTCCCGCAAGCTCAGGAAACACCATATATTTT. Its protein is CASIPASSGNTIYF.

The chain links TRBV5-1 to TRBJ1-5, with TRBD1 matching over 7 bases. CDR1 SGHRS and CDR2 YFSETQ come from the germline V gene. V shed 3 bases, J shed 7 bases, and the junction held 7 bases outside the gene matches. The CDR3 covers 14 residues. CDR3 DNA sequence: TGCGCCAGCAGCTCGACAGGGCTAGGGCAGCCCCAGCATTTT. Protein: CASSSTGLGQPQHF.

The chain combines TRBV2 with TRBJ2-1, with 9 bases matching TRBD2. The CDR3 totals 16 residues. The junction had 7 bases not matched to a gene; V was cut back by 5 bases and J by 2 bases. Germline V lookup: CDR1 SNHLY, CDR2 FYNNEI. The DNA for the CDR3 is TGTGCCAGCAGTATGACCTTAGCGGGAGCCTACAATGAGCAGTTCTTC. Translating gives CASSMTLAGAYNEQFF.

This chain links TRBV10-3 with TRBJ2-7; 7 bases agree with TRBD2. Germline V lookup: CDR1 ENHRY, CDR2 SYGVKD. The V gene end was trimmed by 6 bases and the J gene end by 5 bases; junction bases not matched to a gene: 1. CDR3 length: 11 amino acids. Here the CDR3 reads CAIRGRDEQYF. Written as DNA, the CDR3 is TGTGCCATCAGGGGGAGGGACGAGCAGTACTTC.

A few counts support this clone. The chain joins TRBV5-1 to TRBJ2-7, with TRBD1 matching over 9 bases. The CDR3 contains 14 residues. V was clipped by 4 bases and J by 3 bases; unmatched bases: 5. Germline loops: CDR1 SGHRS, CDR2 YFSETQ. The CDR3 DNA is TGCGCCAGCAGCCCGTCGGACAGGGGCTACGAGCAGTACTTC. Translating it yields CASSPSDRGYEQYF.

Details on this clone: Compared with germline, one end of the junction differs, possibly owing to a read error. V and J are TRBV5-4 and TRBJ1-2; a possible D gene is TRBD1 (6 bases). This CDR3 is 14 amino acids long. Germline-derived CDR1 and CDR2 are SGHNT and YYREEE (reference sequence). CDR3 bases: TGTGCCAGCAGCCCATGGACAGTTAACTATGGCTACCCCTTC. Protein product: CASSPWTVNYGYPF. The variable domain in full, completed from reference TRBV5-4 and TRBJ1-2, reads ETGVTQSPTHLIKTRGQQVTLRCSSQSGHNTVSWYQQALGQGPQFIFQYYREEENGRGNFPPRFSGLQFPNYSSELNVNALELDDSALYLCASSPWTVNYGYPFGSGTRLTVV.

The genes are TRBV28 and TRBJ2-1; weak D call: TRBD1 (6 bases). Germline lookup yields CDR1 MDHEN and CDR2 SYDVKM. The CDR3 contains 14 residues. Trimming left V 4 bases short and J 10 bases short, with 17 bases between. Written as DNA, the CDR3 is TGTGCCAGCAGTTCTCGGGCAGGGGTCGGGGAGCAGTTCTTC. Translating gives CASSSRAGVGEQFF.

This sequence joins TRBV7-9 and TRBJ1-1, with D unclear. The CDR3 spans 13 residues. Germline V gene lookup returns CDR1 SEHNR and CDR2 FQNEAQ (reference sequence). Trimming cost V 5 bases and J 8 bases, with 15 bases left between them. The CDR3 bases are TGTGCCAGCAGCACGACTTTGGACTCCGAAGCTTTCTTT. It is translated as CASSTTLDSEAFF.

CDR3 nucleotide sequence: TGTGCCAGTAGTACGTACAGGGGGCGAGGTGAAGCTTTCTTT. Protein sequence: CASSTYRGRGEAFF. The gene calls are TRBV19 and TRBJ1-1; TRBD1 agrees at 9 bases. Germline values: CDR1 LNHDA, CDR2 SQIVND (reference sequence). V was clipped by 4 bases and J by 7 bases; unmatched bases: 7. The CDR3 has 14 residues. The full variable domain, rest sourced from reference TRBV19 and TRBJ1-1, is DGGITQSPKYLFRKEGQNVTLSCEQNLNHDAMYWYRQDPGQGLRLIYYSQIVNDFQKGDIAEGYSVSREKKESFPLTVTSAQKNPTAFYLCASSTYRGRGEAFFGQGTRLTVV.

This clone came up once. J is TRBJ2-1 and V is TRBV2; the D is unclear. Between the trimmed V and J ends, which lost 1 base and 6 bases, there was a span of 10 bases. The CDR3 covers 14 residues. Germline loops: CDR1 SNHLY, CDR2 FYNNEI. CDR3 residues: CASSEVRSGNEQFF. The DNA for the CDR3 is TGTGCCAGCAGTGAAGTGCGAAGTGGCAATGAGCAGTTCTTC.

The V gene is TRBV9, the J gene TRBJ2-2, with a weak D call TRBD1 (5 bases). V was shortened by 0 bases and J by 1 base, with 7 bases between the two germline ends. There are 15 residues in the CDR3. Per the germline V gene, CDR1 is SGDLS and CDR2 is YYNGEE. This chain's CDR3 is CASSVEGVNTGELFF. As DNA, the CDR3 is TGTGCCAGCAGCGTAGAAGGGGTGAACACCGGGGAGCTGTTTTTT.

The chain is built from TRBV19 and TRBJ1-6, with 10 nucleotides matching TRBD1. There are 14 residues in the CDR3. V was clipped by 7 bases and J by 7 bases; unmatched bases: 4. Per germline, CDR1 LNHDA and CDR2 SQIVND (reference sequence). The CDR3 region is CASTGGQGNSPLHF. CDR3 nucleotides: TGTGCCAGTACCGGGGGACAGGGGAATTCACCCCTCCACTTT.

The count of this clone is one. This rearrangement joins TRBV7-6 to TRBJ2-7; tentative D call: TRBD2 (5 bases). The CDR3 runs 12 residues. V gave up 5 bases and J gave up 4 bases, with 9 bases separating them. From germline, CDR1 is SGHVS and CDR2 FNYEAQ. This CDR3 reads CASSVGGYEQYF. The CDR3 nucleotides are TGTGCCAGCAGCGTAGGAGGATACGAGCAGTACTTC.

The genes are TRBV5-1 and TRBJ2-5, with TRBD2 matching over 7 bases. Germline values: CDR1 SGHRS, CDR2 YFSETQ. The V gene end was trimmed by 3 bases and the J gene end by 6 bases; junction bases not matched to a gene: 8. The CDR3 runs to 14 residues. The CDR3 here is CASSWGGPAKTQYF. In nucleotides, the CDR3 is TGCGCCAGCAGCTGGGGAGGGCCGGCGAAGACCCAGTACTTC.

The CDR3 loop is CASRNWGGLEDEQFF. CDR3 nucleotides: TGTGCCAGCAGAAATTGGGGGGGCCTGGAGGATGAGCAGTTCTTC. The chain combines TRBV27 with TRBJ2-1; perhaps TRBD2 as D (7 bases). This CDR3 contains 15 residues. CDR1 MNHEY and CDR2 SMNVEV come from the germline V gene (reference sequence). The V gene lost 6 bases and the J gene lost 8 bases, with 20 bases spanning the gap.

CDR3 sequence: CASSPQARGAGANVLTF. Written as DNA, the CDR3 is TGCGCCAGCAGCCCCCAGGCCAGGGGGGCTGGGGCCAACGTCCTGACTTTC. The V gene is TRBV5-1, the J gene TRBJ2-6; possible D gene TRBD1, 7 bases. CDR1 SGHRS and CDR2 YFSETQ come from the germline V gene. The ends were cut back, 4 bases at V and 2 bases at J, with 16 bases in the middle. This CDR3 comprises 17 residues. Based on the CDR3 plus reference TRBV5-1 and TRBJ2-6, the full variable domain is KAGVTQTPRYLIKTRGQQVTLSCSPISGHRSVSWYQQTPGQGLQFLFEYFSETQRNKGNFPGRFSGRQFSNSRSEMNVSTLELGDSALYLCASSPQARGAGANVLTFGAGSRLTVL.

The chain links TRBV27 to TRBJ2-7; a possible D gene is TRBD2 (5 bases). Germline-derived CDR1 and CDR2 are MNHEY and SMNVEV (reference sequence). The CDR3 spans 13 residues. Deletions cut 3 bases from V and 6 bases from J, with 12 bases between. The CDR3 reads CASSFQEDSEQYF. The CDR3 DNA reads as TGTGCCAGCAGTTTTCAGGAGGATTCCGAGCAGTACTTC.

This clone was counted only a few times. The rearrangement uses TRBV6-1 and TRBJ2-2; no clear D gene. The CDR3 extends over 12 amino acids. With 3 bases removed from V and 5 bases from J, the gap between germline ends came to 4 bases. The V gene's germline CDR1 is MNHNS and CDR2 SASEGT. The CDR3 region has the DNA TGTGCCAGCAGTGACAGAACCGGGGAGCTGTTTTTT. As protein: CASSDRTGELFF.

V gene TRBV10-3 combines with J gene TRBJ2-2; 7 positions agree with TRBD2. Unmatched junction bases numbered 2, after V lost 0 bases and J lost 1 base. Per the germline V gene, CDR1 is ENHRY and CDR2 is SYGVKD. This CDR3 has 16 amino acids. CDR3 DNA: TGTGCCATCAGTGAGTCTGGCGGGGGGAACACCGGGGAGCTGTTTTTT. Translating gives CAISESGGGNTGELFF.